This T cell receptor beta chain comes out of a study of blood T cell repertoires in COVID-19. Study-level information: Whether acute or convalescent, the COVID-19 samples came from the United States, Italy and Spain. PBMCs, B-cell-depleted T cells, or T cells were the source of the cDNA or gDNA that made up the material.

Concerning this clone: This sample also contains other DNA sequences that code for the same CDR3.

The CDR3 covers 14 residues. Germline lookup yields CDR1 SGHRS and CDR2 YFSETQ. With 0 bases removed from V and 0 bases from J, the gap between germline ends came to 6 bases. Authors' analysis steps: Reference gene primer amplification gave nucleated cell count estimates. Generated by immunoSEQ multiplex PCR, the TCRdb table keeps only in-frame clones and is missing some. V and J calls and clone size follow that table, whereas D and trimming were derived from the DNA. Seen here are over 130,000 clones, 75% to 80% observed once, and the top ten hold approximately 9%. The sample comprised peripheral blood. V is TRBV5-1 and J is TRBJ1-2, with a tentative D call TRBD1 (5 bases). This TCR was recovered from a woman aged 50 to 60 with active or convalescent COVID-19. In DNA, the CDR3 is TGCGCCAGCAGCTTGGAAGGGGCTAACTATGGCTACACCTTC. Translated: CASSLEGANYGYTF. Filled out from reference TRBV5-1 and TRBJ1-2, the complete variable domain reads KAGVTQTPRYLIKTRGQQVTLSCSPISGHRSVSWYQQTPGQGLQFLFEYFSETQRNKGNFPGRFSGRQFSNSRSEMNVSTLELGDSALYLCASSLEGANYGYTFGSGTRLTVV.